This T cell receptor beta chain was profiled in a study of Graves' ophthalmopathy and Graves' hyperthyroidism. CDR1 is SNHLY and CDR2 is FYNNEI in the germline V gene. With 5 bases clipped from V and 1 base from J, the junction kept 8 bases outside the gene matches. The CDR3 contains 15 residues. RNA transcripts were the source from which TCR beta CDR3 regions were amplified. RT-PCR in the first round used HTBI primers; a second-round multiplex PCR followed. Each CDR3 protein is one row after TCRdb ran MiXCR on the multiplex PCR reads. The table lists 600,000 to 950,000 distinct CDR3 sequences, 40% of them singletons.

The chain recombines TRBV2 with TRBJ2-7, with 7 bases that match TRBD1. The sequence was collected from an adult man with Graves' ophthalmopathy. The source material was peripheral blood. CDR3 DNA sequence: TGTGCCAGCAGTACCGGGACAGACCTGTCCTACGAGCAGTACTTC. Its protein is CASSTGTDLSYEQYF.